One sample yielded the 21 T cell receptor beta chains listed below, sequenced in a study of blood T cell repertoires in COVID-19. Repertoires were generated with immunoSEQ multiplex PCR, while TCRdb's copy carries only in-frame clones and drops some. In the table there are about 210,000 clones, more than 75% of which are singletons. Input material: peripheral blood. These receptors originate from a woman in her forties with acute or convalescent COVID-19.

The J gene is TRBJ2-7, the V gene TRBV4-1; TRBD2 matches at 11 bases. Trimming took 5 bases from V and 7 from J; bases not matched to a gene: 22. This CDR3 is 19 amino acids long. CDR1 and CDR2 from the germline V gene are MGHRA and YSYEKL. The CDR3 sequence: CASSSRDSRLAGGPREQYF. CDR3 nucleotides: TGCGCCAGCAGCTCCCGGGACAGCCGATTAGCGGGAGGGCCGCGTGAGCAGTACTTC.

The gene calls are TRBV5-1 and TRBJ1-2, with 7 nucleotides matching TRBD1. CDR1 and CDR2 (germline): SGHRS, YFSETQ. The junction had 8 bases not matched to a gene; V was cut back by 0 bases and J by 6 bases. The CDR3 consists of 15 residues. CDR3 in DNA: TGCGCCAGCAGCTTGGCCACCGGTGGGACAGATGGCTACACCTTC. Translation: CASSLATGGTDGYTF.

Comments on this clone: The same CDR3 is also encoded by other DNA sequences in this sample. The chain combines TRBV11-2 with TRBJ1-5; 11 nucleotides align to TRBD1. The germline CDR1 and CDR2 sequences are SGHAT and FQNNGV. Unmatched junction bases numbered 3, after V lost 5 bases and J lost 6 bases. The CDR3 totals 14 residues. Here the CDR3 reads CASSLGTGGQPQHF. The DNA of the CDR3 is TGTGCCAGCAGCCTAGGGACAGGGGGTCAGCCCCAGCATTTT.

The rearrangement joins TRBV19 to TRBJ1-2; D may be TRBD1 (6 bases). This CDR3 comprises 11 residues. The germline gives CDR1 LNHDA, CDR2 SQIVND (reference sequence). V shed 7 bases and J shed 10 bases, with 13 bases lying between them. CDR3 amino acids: CASNFGGAYTF. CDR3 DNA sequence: TGTGCCAGTAACTTTGGGGGGGCCTACACCTTC.

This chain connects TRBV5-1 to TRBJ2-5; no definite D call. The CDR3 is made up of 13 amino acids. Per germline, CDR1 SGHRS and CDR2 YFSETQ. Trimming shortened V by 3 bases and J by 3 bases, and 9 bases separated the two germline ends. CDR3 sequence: CASSYSSEETQYF. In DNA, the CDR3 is TGCGCCAGCAGCTACTCGTCCGAAGAGACCCAGTACTTC.

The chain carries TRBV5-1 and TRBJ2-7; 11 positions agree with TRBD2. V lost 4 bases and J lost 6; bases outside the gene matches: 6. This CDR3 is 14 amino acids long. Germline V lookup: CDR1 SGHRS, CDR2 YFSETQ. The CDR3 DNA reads TGCGCCAGCAGCGTTAGCGGGGGGGCCCTCGAGCAGTACTTC. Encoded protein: CASSVSGGALEQYF.

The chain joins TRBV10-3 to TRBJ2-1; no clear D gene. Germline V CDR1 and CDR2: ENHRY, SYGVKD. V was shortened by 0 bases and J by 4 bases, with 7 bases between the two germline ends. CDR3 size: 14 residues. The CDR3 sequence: CAISESAIYNEQFF. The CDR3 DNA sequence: TGTGCCATCAGTGAGTCAGCAATATACAATGAGCAGTTCTTC.

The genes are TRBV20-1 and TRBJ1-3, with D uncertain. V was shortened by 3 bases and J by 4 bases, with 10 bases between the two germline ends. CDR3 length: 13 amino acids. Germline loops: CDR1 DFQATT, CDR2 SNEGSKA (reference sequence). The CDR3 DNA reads TGCAGTGCTAGTGATCTGGGCGGAAACACCATATATTTT. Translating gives CSASDLGGNTIYF.

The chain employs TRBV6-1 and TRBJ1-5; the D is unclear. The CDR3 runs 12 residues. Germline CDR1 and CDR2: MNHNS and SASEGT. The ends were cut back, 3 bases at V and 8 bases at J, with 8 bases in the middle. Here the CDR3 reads CASSDSMEPQHF. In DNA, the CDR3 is TGTGCCAGCAGTGACAGTATGGAGCCCCAGCATTTT.

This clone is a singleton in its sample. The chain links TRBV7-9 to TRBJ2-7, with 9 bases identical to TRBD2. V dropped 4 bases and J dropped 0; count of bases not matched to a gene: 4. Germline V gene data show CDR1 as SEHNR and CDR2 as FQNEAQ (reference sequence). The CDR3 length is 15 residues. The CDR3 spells CASSSLSGSSYEQYF. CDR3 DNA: TGTGCCAGCAGCTCCCTTAGCGGGAGCTCCTACGAGCAGTACTTC.

CDR3 protein: CASSPQGQVGDGYTF. CDR3 coding DNA: TGCGCCAGCAGCCCCCAGGGACAGGTTGGGGATGGCTACACCTTC. The chain employs TRBV5-1 and TRBJ1-2, with 8 bases lining up with TRBD1. The J segment lost 6 bases and the V segment lost 4 bases, leaving 11 bases of the junction unmatched. This CDR3 contains 15 residues. CDR1 is SGHRS and CDR2 is YFSETQ in the germline V gene. Drawing the rest from reference TRBV5-1 and TRBJ1-2, the complete variable domain is KAGVTQTPRYLIKTRGQQVTLSCSPISGHRSVSWYQQTPGQGLQFLFEYFSETQRNKGNFPGRFSGRQFSNSRSEMNVSTLELGDSALYLCASSPQGQVGDGYTFGSGTRLTVV.

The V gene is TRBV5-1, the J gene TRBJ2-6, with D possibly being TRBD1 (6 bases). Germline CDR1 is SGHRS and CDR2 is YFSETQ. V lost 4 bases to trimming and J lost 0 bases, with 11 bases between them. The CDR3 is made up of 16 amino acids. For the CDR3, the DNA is TGCGCCAGCAGCGGATACAGGGACTCTGGGGCCAACGTCCTGACTTTC. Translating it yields CASSGYRDSGANVLTF.

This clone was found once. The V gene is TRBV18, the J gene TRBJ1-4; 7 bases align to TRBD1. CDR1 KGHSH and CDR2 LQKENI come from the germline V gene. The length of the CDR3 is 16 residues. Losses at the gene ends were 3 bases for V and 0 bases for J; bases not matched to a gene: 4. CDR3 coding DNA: TGTGCCAGCTCACCTTCCGACAGGGCAACTAATGAAAAACTGTTTTTT. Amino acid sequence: CASSPSDRATNEKLFF.

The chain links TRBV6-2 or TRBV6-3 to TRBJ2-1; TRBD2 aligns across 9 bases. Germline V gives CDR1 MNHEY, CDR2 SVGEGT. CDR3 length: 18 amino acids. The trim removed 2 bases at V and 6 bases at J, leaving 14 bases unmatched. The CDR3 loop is CASSYAGLAGSHVNEQFF. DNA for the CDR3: TGTGCCAGCAGTTACGCGGGGCTAGCGGGATCGCACGTCAATGAGCAGTTCTTC.

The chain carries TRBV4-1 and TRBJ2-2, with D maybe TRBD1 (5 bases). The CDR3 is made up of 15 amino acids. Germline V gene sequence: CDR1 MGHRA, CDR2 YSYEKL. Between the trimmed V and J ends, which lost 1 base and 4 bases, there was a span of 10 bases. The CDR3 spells CASSQVTEITGELFF. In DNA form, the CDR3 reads TGCGCCAGCAGCCAAGTGACAGAGATCACCGGGGAGCTGTTTTTT.

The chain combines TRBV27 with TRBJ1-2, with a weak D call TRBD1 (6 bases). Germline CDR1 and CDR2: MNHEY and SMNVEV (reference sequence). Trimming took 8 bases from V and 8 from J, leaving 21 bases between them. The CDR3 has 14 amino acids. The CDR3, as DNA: TGTGCCAGCCGGGGCTTGGGGGCCGACTGGGGCTACACCTTC. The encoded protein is CASRGLGADWGYTF.

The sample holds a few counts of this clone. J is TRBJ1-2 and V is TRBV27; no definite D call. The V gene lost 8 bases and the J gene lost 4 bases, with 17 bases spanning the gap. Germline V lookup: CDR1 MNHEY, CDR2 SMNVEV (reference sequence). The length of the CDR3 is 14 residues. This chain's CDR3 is CASGAWGGGYGYTF. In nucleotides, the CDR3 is TGTGCCAGCGGTGCTTGGGGAGGAGGCTATGGCTACACCTTC.

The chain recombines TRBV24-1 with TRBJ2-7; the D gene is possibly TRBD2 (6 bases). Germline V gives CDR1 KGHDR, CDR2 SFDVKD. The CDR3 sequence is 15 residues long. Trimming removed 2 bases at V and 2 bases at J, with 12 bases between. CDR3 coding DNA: TGTGCCACCAGTGATTCCGGGCCGGGGGCCTACGAGCAGTACTTC. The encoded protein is CATSDSGPGAYEQYF.

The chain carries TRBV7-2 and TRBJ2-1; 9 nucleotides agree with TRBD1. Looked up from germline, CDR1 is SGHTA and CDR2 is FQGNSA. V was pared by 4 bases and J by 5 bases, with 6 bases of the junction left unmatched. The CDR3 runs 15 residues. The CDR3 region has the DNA TGTGCCAGCAGCTGGCCGGGACAGGGAAACAATGAGCAGTTCTTC. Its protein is CASSWPGQGNNEQFF.

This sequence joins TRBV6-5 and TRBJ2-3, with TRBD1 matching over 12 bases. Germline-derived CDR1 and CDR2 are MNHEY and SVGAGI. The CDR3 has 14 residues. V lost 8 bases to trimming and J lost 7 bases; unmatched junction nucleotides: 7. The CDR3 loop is CASARGQGAHTQYF. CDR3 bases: TGTGCCAGCGCTCGGGGACAGGGGGCACATACGCAGTATTTT.

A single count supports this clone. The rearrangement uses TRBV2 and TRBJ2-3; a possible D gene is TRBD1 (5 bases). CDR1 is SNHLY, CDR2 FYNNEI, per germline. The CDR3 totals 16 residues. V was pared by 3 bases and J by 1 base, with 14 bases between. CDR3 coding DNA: TGTGCCAGCAGTGAGGGGCGACCAATTCGCACAGATACGCAGTATTTT. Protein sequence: CASSEGRPIRTDTQYF.